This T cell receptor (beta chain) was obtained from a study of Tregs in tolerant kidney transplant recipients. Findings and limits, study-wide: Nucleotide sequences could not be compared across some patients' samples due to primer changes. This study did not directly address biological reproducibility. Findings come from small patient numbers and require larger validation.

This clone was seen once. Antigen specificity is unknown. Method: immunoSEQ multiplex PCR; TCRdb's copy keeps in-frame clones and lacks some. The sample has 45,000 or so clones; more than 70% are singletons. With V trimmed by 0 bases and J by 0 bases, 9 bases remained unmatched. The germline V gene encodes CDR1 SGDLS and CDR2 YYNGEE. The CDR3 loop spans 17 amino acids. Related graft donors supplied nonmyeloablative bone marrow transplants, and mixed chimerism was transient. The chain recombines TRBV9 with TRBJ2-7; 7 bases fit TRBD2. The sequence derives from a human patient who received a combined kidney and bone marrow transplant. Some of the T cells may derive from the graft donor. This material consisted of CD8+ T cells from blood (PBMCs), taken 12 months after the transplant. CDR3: CASSVEGGPLSSYEQYF. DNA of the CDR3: TGTGCCAGCAGCGTAGAGGGAGGGCCCCTCAGCTCCTACGAGCAGTACTTC. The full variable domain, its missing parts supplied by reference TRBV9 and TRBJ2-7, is DSGVTQTPKHLITATGQRVTLRCSPRSGDLSVYWYQQSLDQGLQFLIQYYNGEERAKGNILERFSAQQFPDLHSELNLSSLELGDSALYFCASSVEGGPLSSYEQYFGPGTRLTVT.